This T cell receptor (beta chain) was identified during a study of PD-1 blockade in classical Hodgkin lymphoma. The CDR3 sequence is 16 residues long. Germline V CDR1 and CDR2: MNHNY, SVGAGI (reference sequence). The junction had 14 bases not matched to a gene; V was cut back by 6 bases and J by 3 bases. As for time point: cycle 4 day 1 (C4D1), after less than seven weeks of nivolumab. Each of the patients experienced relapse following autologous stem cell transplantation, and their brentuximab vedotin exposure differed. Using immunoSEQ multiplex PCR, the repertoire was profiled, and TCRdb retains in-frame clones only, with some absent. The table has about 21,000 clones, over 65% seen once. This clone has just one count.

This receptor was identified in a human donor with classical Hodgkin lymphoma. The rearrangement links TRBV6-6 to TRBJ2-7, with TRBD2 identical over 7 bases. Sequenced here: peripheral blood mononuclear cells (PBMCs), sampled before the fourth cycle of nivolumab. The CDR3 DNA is TGTGCCAGCAGCCTGCATACTGCGGGCGGGGGCTACGAGCAGTACTTC. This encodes CASSLHTAGGGYEQYF.